Described below is a single TCR beta chain sequence and its context. The CDR3 covers 16 residues. Germline V CDR1 and CDR2: LNHNV, YYDKDF (reference sequence). The V and J ends lost 0 bases and 0 bases respectively, with 12 bases between them. Assay: immunoSEQ multiplex PCR; the TCRdb copy retains only in-frame clones and omits some. This table holds about 41,000 clones, 90% to 95% found once. This entry belongs to a study of T cell changes during pregnancy in multiple sclerosis. This specimen consisted of CD8+ T cells from peripheral blood mononuclear cells, obtained in the third trimester of pregnancy. The chain recombines TRBV15 with TRBJ2-7; a weak D match, TRBD2 (6 bases). The sequence was obtained from a female donor with multiple sclerosis, enrolled in a pregnancy study. The CDR3: CATSRDPGDNSYEQYF. The DNA for the CDR3 is TGTGCCACCAGCAGAGATCCGGGGGATAACTCCTACGAGCAGTACTTC.